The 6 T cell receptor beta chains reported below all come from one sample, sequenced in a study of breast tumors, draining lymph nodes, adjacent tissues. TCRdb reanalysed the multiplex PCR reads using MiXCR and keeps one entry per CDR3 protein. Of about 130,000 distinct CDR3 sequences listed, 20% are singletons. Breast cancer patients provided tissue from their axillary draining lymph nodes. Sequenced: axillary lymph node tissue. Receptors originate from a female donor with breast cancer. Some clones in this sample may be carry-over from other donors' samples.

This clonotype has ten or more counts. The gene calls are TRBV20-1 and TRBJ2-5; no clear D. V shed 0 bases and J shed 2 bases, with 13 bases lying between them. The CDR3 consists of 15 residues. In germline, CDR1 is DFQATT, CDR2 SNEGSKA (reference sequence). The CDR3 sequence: CSARDGQHNQETQYF. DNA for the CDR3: TGCAGTGCTAGAGATGGTCAGCACAATCAAGAGACCCAGTACTTC.

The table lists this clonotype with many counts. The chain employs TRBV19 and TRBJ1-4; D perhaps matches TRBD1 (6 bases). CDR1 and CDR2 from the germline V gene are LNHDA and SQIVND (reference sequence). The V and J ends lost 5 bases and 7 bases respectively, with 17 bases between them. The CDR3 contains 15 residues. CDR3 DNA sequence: TGTGCCAGTAGTCTCGTGGACAGATTCTCTGAAAAACTGTTTTTT. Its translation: CASSLVDRFSEKLFF.

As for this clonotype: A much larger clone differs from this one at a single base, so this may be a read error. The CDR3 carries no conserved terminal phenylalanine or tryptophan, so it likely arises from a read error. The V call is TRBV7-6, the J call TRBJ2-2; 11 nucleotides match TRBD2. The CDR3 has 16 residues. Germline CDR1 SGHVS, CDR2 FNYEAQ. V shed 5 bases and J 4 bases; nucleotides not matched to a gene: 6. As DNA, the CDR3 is TGTGCCAGCAGCCCGCTTCTAGCGGGAGGCACCGGGGAGCTGTTTCTT. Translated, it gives CASSPLLAGGTGELFL.

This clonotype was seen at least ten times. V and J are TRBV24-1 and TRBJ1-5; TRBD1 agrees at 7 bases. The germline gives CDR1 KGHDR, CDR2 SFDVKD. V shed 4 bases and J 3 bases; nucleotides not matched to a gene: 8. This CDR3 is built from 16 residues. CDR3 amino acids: CATSDPRTGLNQPQHF. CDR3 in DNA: TGTGCCACCAGTGACCCCCGGACAGGACTCAATCAGCCCCAGCATTTT.

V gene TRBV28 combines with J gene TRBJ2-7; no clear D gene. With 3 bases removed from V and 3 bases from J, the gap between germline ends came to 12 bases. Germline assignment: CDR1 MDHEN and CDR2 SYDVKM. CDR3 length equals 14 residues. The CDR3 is CASSLPAGVYEQYF. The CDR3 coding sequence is TGTGCCAGCAGTTTGCCTGCAGGAGTCTACGAGCAGTACTTC.

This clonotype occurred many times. As DNA, the CDR3 is TGTGCCAGCAAGTTCGCAGCGGGCCTGACCTACGAGCAGTACTTC. Encoded protein: CASKFAAGLTYEQYF. The chain links TRBV2 to TRBJ2-7; the D gene is possibly TRBD2 (6 bases). Germline CDR1 is SNHLY and CDR2 is FYNNEI. Trimming pared 7 bases from V and 2 bases from J, leaving 18 bases between. The CDR3 runs 15 residues.